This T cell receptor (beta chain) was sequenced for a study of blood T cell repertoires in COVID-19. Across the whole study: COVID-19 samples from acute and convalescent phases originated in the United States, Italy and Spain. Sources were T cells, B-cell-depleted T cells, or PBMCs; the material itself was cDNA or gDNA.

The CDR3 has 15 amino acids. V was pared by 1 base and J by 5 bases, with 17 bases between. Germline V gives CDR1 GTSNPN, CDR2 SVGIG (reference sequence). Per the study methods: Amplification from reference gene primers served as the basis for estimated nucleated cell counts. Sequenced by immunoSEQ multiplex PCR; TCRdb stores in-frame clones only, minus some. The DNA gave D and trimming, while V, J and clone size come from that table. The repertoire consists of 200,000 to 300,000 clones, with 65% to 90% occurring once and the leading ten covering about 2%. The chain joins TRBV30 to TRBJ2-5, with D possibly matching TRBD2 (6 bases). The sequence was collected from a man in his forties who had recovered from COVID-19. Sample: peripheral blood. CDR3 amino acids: CAWSATGTFRETQYF. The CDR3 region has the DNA TGTGCCTGGAGTGCCACCGGGACTTTCCGGGAGACCCAGTACTTC. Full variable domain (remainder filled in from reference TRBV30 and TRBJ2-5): SQTIHQWPATLVQPVGSPLSLECTVEGTSNPNLYWYRQAAGRGLQLLFYSVGIGQISSEVPQNLSASRPQDRQFILSSKKLLLSDSGFYLCAWSATGTFRETQYFGPGTRLLVL.